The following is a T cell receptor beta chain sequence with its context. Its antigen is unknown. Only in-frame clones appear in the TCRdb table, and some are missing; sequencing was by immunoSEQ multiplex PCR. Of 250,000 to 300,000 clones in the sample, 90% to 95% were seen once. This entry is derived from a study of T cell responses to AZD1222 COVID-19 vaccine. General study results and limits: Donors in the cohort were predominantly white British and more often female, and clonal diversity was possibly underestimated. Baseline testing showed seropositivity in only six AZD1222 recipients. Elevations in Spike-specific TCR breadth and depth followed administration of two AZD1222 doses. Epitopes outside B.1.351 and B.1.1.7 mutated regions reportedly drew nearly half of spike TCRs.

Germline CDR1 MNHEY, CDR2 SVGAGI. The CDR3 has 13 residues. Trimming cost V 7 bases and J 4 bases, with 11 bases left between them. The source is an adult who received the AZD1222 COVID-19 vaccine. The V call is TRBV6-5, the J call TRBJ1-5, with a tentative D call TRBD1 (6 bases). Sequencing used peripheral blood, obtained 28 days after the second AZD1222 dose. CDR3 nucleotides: TGTGCCAGCACCCCGACAGGAAATCAGCCCCAGCATTTT. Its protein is CASTPTGNQPQHF.